The present TCR beta chain was sequenced within a study of T cell responses to AZD1222 COVID-19 vaccine. General observations from the study: Reports indicate that nearly half of spike-specific TCRs are directed at unmutated variant regions. Donors were largely white British and mainly female; clonal diversity was possibly underestimated. With two AZD1222 doses given, Spike-specific TCR breadth and depth both rose.

Germline CDR1 and CDR2: SEHNR and FQNEAQ (reference sequence). Trimming shortened V by 2 bases and J by 6 bases, and 12 bases separated the two germline ends. This CDR3 spans 14 amino acids. Note on this clone: Its target is unknown.

The method was immunoSEQ multiplex PCR; TCRdb's version includes in-frame clones alone and lacks a portion of them. The sample has roughly 150,000 clones, roughly nine tenths seen once. The genes are TRBV7-9 and TRBJ2-3; a possible D gene is TRBD1 (5 bases). This specimen consisted of peripheral blood, obtained on day 0 of AZD1222 vaccination. This sequence was found in an adult in good health. The CDR3 DNA reads as TGTGCCAGCAGCTTACGTGGGGCATACGATACGCAGTATTTT. This encodes CASSLRGAYDTQYF.